The sample holds one count of the clone carrying this T cell receptor (beta chain). Its antigen is unidentified. This sample is part of a study of response to subunit inactivated influenza vaccine. Whole-study findings and limits: A suggestion made by the authors is that each seasonal influenza vaccination recruits few new T cells.

MiXCR, run by TCRdb on the RT-PCR reads, gives a single entry per CDR3 protein. The sample consists of fewer than 350,000 distinct CDR3 sequences, less than 25% of them appearing once. This receptor was identified in a man in his fifties or sixties who received an inactivated influenza vaccine. The sequencing used PBMCs from blood, collected about 19 months after vaccination.

CDR3 loop: CASSLESQQYF. The CDR3 DNA sequence: TGTGCCAGCAGCTTAGAGTCCCAGCAGTACTTC. The chain carries TRBV7-2 and TRBJ2-7; the D is unclear. The CDR3 has 11 amino acids. V dropped 1 base and J dropped 8 bases, with 6 bases sitting between them. Germline CDR1 reads SGHTA; CDR2 reads FQGNSA.